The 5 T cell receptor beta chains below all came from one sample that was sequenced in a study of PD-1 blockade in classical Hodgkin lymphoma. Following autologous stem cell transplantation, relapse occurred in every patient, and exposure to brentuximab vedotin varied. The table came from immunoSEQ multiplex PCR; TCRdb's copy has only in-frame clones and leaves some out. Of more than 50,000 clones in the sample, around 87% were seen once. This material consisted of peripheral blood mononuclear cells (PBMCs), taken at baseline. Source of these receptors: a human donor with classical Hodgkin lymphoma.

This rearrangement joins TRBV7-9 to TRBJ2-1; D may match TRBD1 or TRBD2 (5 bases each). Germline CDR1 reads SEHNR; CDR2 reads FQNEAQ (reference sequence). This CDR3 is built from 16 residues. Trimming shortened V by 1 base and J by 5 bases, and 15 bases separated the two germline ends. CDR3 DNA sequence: TGTGCCAGCAGCTTAGGGGACGGGTTCGCCCACAATGAGCAGTTCTTC. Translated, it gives CASSLGDGFAHNEQFF.

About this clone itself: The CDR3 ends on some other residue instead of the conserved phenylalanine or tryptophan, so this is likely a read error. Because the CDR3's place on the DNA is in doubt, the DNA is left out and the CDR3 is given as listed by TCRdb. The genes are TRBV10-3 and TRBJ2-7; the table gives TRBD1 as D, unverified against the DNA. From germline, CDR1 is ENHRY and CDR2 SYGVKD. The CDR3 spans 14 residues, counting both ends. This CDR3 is CAISGERDRTYLHL.

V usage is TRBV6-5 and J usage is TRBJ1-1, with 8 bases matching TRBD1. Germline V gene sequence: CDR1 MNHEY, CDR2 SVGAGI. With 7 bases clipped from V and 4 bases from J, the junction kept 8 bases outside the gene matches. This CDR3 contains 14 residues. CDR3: CASTTGTGGTEAFF. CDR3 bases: TGTGCCAGCACCACGGGAACAGGGGGCACTGAAGCTTTCTTT.

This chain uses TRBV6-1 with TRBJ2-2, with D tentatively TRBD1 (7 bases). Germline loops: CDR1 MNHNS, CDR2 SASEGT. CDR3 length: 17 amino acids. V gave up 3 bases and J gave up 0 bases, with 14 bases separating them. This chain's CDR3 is CASSEDDREANTGELFF. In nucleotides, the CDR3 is TGTGCCAGCAGTGAGGATGACAGGGAGGCGAACACCGGGGAGCTGTTTTTT.

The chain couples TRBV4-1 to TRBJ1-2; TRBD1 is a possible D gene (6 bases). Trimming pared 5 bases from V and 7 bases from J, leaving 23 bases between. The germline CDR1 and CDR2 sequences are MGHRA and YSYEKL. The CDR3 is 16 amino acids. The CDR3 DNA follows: TGCGCCAGCAGCTACAATCCGGGGTCAGGGGCGCTTGGCTACACCTTC. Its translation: CASSYNPGSGALGYTF.